The 5 T cell receptor beta chains given below trace back to one sample, sequenced in a study of T cell responses to AZD1222 COVID-19 vaccine. Sequencing used immunoSEQ multiplex PCR; TCRdb keeps in-frame clones, though not all of them. The repertoire holds almost 70,000 clones, with approximately 82% as singletons. This sample comprised peripheral blood, obtained 28 days after the second AZD1222 dose. The receptors derive from an adult who received the AZD1222 COVID-19 vaccine.

The chain links TRBV12-5 to TRBJ2-3; D remains ambiguous. Germline V gives CDR1 LGHNT, CDR2 FRNRAP. This CDR3 spans 15 amino acids. The ends were cut back, 1 base at V and 2 bases at J, with 10 bases in the middle. The CDR3 sequence is CASGLGDFYTDTQYF. The CDR3 coding sequence is TGTGCTAGTGGTTTGGGGGATTTTTACACAGATACGCAGTATTTT.

The chain employs TRBV7-9 and TRBJ2-3; D uncertain. Germline lookup yields CDR1 SEHNR and CDR2 FQNEAQ (reference sequence). CDR3 length: 15 amino acids. V was trimmed by 0 bases and J by 1 base, leaving 8 bases between them. The CDR3 loop is CASSLALGGTDTQYF. Here the CDR3 DNA reads TGTGCCAGCAGCTTAGCATTAGGAGGCACAGATACGCAGTATTTT.

The rearrangement uses TRBV18 and TRBJ2-3, with D perhaps matching TRBD2 (6 bases). The CDR3 consists of 17 residues. The ends were cut back, 0 bases at V and 2 bases at J, with 15 bases in the middle. Germline V lookup: CDR1 KGHSH, CDR2 LQKENI. The CDR3: CASSPPTGGAATDTQYF. The CDR3 DNA reads as TGTGCCAGCTCACCACCCACAGGAGGGGCCGCCACAGATACGCAGTATTTT.

The chain employs TRBV10-1 and TRBJ2-3; 7 nucleotides line up with TRBD2. The CDR3 is 13 amino acids. The V and J ends lost 4 bases and 4 bases, in that order; junction bases with no gene match: 2. From germline, CDR1 is WNHNN and CDR2 SYGVQD (reference sequence). CDR3 in amino acids: CASSGGRADTQYF. The CDR3, as DNA: TGCGCCAGCAGTGGAGGGAGGGCAGATACGCAGTATTTT.

The CDR3 loop reads CASSIQGVVNTEAFF. The CDR3 DNA reads TGTGCCAGTAGTATACAGGGCGTAGTCAACACTGAAGCTTTCTTT. The chain joins TRBV19 to TRBJ1-1, with D possibly being TRBD1 (5 bases). V gave up 2 bases and J gave up 2 bases, with 12 bases separating them. CDR3 length: 15 amino acids. Per the germline V gene, CDR1 is LNHDA and CDR2 is SQIVND (reference sequence).